This T cell receptor (beta chain) was recovered during a study of control samples from healthy donors and cancer patients. Clones were read by immunoSEQ multiplex PCR, and TCRdb kept only the in-frame ones, dropping some. This table has over 100,000 clones, around 92% appearing once. Per the germline V gene, CDR1 is MNHEY and CDR2 is SVGAGI. The V gene end was trimmed by 5 bases and the J gene end by 4 bases; junction bases not matched to a gene: 10. This CDR3 region has 15 residues. This chain links TRBV6-5 with TRBJ1-1; 7 nucleotides match TRBD1. The sequence was collected from a woman aged 45-65 years in good health. Sequences were obtained from blood. The CDR3 region is CASSPRQGRRTEAFF. As DNA, the CDR3 is TGTGCCAGCAGTCCCAGACAGGGACGGCGCACTGAAGCTTTCTTT.